The sequence of this T cell receptor (beta chain) was determined in a study of regulatory T cells in long-lasting Graves disease. The CDR3 consists of 17 residues. The V gene's germline CDR1 is SGHRS and CDR2 YFSETQ. V gave up 4 bases and J gave up 1 base, with 20 bases separating them. Time point meaning: newly diagnosed GD, antithyroid drugs for less than 3 months. Making the TCR library involved RNA that had been extracted from PBMCs. Through Arm-PCR of CDR3 regions and iRepertoire HTBI primers, TCR beta libraries were built. One entry per CDR3 protein, called by TCRdb with MiXCR from the multiplex PCR reads. The sample includes a few hundred thousand distinct CDR3 sequences, roughly 13% of them seen just once. This clonotype was recorded many times. The same data also contributed to another study, on T cells in Graves' hyperthyroidism and ophthalmopathy. That paper adds: With the HTBI primer set, the TCR CDR3 went through a first round of RT-PCR.

This clonotype originated in a man aged 25 to 40 with Graves disease. J is TRBJ1-2 and V is TRBV5-1; maybe TRBD1 (6 bases). The sequencing here drew on peripheral blood mononuclear cells (PBMCs), taken at new diagnosis, from a patient treated with antithyroid drugs. CDR3 DNA: TGCGCCAGCAGCCCCGGACAGCTATACGGTGTTAACTATGGCTACACCTTC. Translation: CASSPGQLYGVNYGYTF.